This T cell receptor beta chain was retrieved from a study of patients and donors after allogeneic stem cell transplantation. This clonotype showed up just a few times. The germline CDR1 and CDR2 sequences are DFQATT and SNEGSKA (reference sequence). CDR3 length equals 11 residues. The germline V and J ends were trimmed by 0 bases and 5 bases, with 2 bases remaining between them. One entry per CDR3 protein results from TCRdb running MiXCR on the RT-PCR reads. The sample records some 150,000 distinct CDR3 sequences, roughly two fifths being singletons. The source material was blood, either unsorted or a sorted T cell fraction (not recorded which). The V call is TRBV20-1, the J call TRBJ1-5; unclear D gene. The sequence came from a human donor who was either an allogeneic HSCT recipient or a stem cell or donor lymphocyte infusion donor (not recorded which). It is not recorded whose cells these are; they may come from a transplant donor. CDR3 protein: CSAREDQPQHF. CDR3 DNA: TGCAGTGCTAGAGAAGATCAGCCCCAGCATTTT.